Listed here is a single T cell receptor (beta chain). Assay used: immunoSEQ multiplex PCR; TCRdb lists only in-frame clones, some missing. The sample contains about 150,000 clones, 80% to 90% of which appear only once. This specimen belongs to a study of blood T cell repertoires in COVID-19. Germline values: CDR1 LNHDA, CDR2 SQIVND (reference sequence). V shed 3 bases and J 4 bases; nucleotides not matched to a gene: 10. This CDR3 contains 16 residues. This sequence joins TRBV19 and TRBJ1-2; 8 bases are a match to TRBD1. The source of this sequence is a woman in her fifties or sixties with acute or convalescent COVID-19. The sequenced material came from peripheral blood. CDR3 DNA sequence: TGTGCCAGTAGTATCCCCGGGGCAGGGGGCCGCTATGGCTACACCTTC. Protein sequence: CASSIPGAGGRYGYTF.